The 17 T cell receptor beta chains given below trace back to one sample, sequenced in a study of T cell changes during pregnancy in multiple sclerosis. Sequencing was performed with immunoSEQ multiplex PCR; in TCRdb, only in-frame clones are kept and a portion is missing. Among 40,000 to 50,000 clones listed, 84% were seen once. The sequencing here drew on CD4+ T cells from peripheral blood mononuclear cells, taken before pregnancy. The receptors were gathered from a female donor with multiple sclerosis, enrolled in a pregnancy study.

CDR3 nucleotides: TGTGCCAGCAGCAGCCTATCCGGGACAGATTACAATGAGCAGTTCTTC. Amino acids: CASSSLSGTDYNEQFF. This chain uses TRBV7-2 with TRBJ2-1; the match to TRBD1 covers 7 bases. V shed 5 bases, J shed 4 bases, and the junction held 11 bases outside the gene matches. Germline V gives CDR1 SGHTA, CDR2 FQGNSA. This CDR3 spans 16 amino acids.

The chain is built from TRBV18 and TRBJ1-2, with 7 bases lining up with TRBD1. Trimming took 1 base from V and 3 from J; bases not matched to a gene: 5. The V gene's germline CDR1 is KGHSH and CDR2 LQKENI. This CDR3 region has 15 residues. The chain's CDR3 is CASSPRTGADYGYTF. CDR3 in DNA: TGTGCCAGCTCACCACGGACAGGAGCAGACTATGGCTACACCTTC.

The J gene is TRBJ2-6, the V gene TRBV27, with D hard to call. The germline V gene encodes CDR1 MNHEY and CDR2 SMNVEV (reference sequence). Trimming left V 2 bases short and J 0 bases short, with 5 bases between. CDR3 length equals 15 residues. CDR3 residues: CASSLMASGANVLTF. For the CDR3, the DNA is TGTGCCAGCAGTTTAATGGCCTCTGGGGCCAACGTCCTGACTTTC.

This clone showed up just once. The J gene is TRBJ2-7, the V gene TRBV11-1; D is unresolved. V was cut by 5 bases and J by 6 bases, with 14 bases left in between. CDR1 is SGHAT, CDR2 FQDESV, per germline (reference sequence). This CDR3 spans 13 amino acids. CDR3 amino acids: CASSREVLREQYF. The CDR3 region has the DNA TGTGCCAGCAGCCGAGAAGTTTTACGCGAGCAGTACTTC.

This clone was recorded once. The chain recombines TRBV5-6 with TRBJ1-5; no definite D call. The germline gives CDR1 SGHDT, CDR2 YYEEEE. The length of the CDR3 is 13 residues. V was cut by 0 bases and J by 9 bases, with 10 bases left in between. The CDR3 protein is CASSLGGSWPQHF. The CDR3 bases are TGTGCCAGCAGCTTGGGAGGGTCCTGGCCCCAGCATTTT.

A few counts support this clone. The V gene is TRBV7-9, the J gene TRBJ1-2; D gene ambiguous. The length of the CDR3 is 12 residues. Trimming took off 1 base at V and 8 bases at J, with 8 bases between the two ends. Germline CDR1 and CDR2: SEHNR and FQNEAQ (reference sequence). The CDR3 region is CASSLGQAGYTF. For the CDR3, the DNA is TGTGCCAGCAGCTTAGGGCAGGCGGGCTACACCTTC.

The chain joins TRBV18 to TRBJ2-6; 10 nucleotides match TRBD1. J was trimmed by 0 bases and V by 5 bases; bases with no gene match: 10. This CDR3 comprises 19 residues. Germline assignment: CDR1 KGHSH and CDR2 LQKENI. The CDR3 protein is CASSTLRTGGLSGANVLTF. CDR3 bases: TGTGCCAGCTCAACGCTCCGGACAGGGGGTCTCTCTGGGGCCAACGTCCTGACTTTC.

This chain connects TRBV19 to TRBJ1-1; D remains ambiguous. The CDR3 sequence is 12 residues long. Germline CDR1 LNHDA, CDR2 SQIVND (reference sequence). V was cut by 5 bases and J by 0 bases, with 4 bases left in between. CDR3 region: CASSFLNTEAFF. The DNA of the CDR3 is TGTGCCAGTAGTTTCTTGAACACTGAAGCTTTCTTT.

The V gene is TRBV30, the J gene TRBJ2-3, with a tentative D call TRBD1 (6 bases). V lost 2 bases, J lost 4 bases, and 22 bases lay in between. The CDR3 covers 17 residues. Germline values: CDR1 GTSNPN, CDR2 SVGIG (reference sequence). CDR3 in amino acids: CAWSILRTVAGPDTQYF. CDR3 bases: TGTGCCTGGAGTATACTACGGACAGTAGCCGGACCAGATACGCAGTATTTT.

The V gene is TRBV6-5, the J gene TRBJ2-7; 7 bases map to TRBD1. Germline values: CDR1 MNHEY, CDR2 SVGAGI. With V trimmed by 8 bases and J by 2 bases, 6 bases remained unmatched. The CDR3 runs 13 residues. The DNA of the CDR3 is TGTGCCAGCGGACGGGACAGAGCCTACGAGCAGTACTTC. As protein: CASGRDRAYEQYF.

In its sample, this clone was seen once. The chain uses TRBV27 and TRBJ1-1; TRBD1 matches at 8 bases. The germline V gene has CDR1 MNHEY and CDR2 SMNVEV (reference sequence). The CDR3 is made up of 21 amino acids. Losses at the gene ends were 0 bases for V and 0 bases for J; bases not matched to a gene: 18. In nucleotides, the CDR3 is TGTGCCAGCAGTTTATCCCCGGGACAGGCCCCTTTCCTCTTCATGAACACTGAAGCTTTCTTT. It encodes CASSLSPGQAPFLFMNTEAFF.

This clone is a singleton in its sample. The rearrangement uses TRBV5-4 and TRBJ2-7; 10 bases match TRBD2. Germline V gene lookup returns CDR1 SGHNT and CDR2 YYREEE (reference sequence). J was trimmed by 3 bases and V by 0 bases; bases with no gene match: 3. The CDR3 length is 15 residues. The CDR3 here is CASSLESGRVYEQYF. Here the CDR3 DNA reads TGTGCCAGCAGCTTGGAAAGCGGGAGGGTCTACGAGCAGTACTTC.

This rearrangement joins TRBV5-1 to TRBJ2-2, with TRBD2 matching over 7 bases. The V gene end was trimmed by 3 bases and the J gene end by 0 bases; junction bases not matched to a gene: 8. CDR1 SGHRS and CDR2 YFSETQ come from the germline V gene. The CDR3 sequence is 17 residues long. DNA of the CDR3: TGCGCCAGCAGCTCGGAGGGGCTAGCGGCGAACACCGGGGAGCTGTTTTTT. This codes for CASSSEGLAANTGELFF.

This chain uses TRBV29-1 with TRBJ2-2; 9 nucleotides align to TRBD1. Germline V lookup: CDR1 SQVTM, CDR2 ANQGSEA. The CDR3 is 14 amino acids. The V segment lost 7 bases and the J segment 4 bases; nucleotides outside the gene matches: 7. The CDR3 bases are TGCAGCGCCCGGGACAGGGCAGGCACCGGGGAGCTGTTTTTT. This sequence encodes CSARDRAGTGELFF.

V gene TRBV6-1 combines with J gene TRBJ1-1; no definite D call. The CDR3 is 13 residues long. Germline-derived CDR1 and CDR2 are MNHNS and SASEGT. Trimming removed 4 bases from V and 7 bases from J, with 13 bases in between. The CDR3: CASSGLILVEAFF. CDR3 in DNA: TGTGCCAGCAGTGGGTTGATTCTAGTTGAAGCTTTCTTT.

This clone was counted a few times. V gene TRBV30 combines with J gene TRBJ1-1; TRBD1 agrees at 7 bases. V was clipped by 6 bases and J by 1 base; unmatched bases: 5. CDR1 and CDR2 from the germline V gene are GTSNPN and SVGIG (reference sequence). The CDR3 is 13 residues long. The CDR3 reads CACDRATNTEAFF. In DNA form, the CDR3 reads TGTGCCTGTGACAGGGCTACGAACACTGAAGCTTTCTTT.

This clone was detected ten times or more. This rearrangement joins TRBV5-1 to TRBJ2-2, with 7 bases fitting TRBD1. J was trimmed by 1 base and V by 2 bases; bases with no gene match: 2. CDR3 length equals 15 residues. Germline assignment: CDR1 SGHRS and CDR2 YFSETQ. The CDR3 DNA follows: TGCGCCAGCAGCTTATGGACAGGGAACACCGGGGAGCTGTTTTTT. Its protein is CASSLWTGNTGELFF.